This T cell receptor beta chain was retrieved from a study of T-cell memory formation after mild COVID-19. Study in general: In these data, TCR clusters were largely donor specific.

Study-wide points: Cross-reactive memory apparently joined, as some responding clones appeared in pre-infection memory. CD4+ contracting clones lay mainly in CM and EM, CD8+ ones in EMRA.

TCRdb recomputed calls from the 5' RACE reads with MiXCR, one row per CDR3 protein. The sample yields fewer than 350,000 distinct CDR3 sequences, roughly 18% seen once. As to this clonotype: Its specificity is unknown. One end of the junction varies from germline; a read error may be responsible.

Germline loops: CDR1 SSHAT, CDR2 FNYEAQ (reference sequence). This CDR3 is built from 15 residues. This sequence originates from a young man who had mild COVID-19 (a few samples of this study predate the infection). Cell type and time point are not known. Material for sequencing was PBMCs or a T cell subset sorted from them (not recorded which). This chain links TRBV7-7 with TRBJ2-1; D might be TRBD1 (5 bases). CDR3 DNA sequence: TGTGCTAGCAGCCCCCCAGGGCGCGCCTACAATGAGCAGTTCTTC. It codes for CASSPPGRAYNEQFF.